These T cell receptor beta chains were read from a single sample in a study of blood T cell repertoires in COVID-19. Sequenced by immunoSEQ multiplex PCR; TCRdb stores in-frame clones only, minus some. The sample shows a few hundred thousand clones, roughly 84% of them seen only once. Sequencing input: PBMCs or T cells enriched from blood (not recorded which). The source of these receptors is a woman aged 40 to 50 who had recovered from COVID-19. Both conserved end residues are part of each CDR3. D genes are given only for firm matches. Size tells how often a clone was seen (once, few, many) or the class of an expanded clone, and some rows leave it out.

j_call v_call d_call clone_size cdr3_aa cdr3_nt
TRBJ1-1 TRBV5-4 TRBD1 . CASSSPGQLNTEAFF TGTGCCAGCAGCTCCCCGGGACAGCTGAACACTGAAGCTTTCTTT
TRBJ2-7 TRBV29-1 . once CSVDGAYEQYF TGCAGCGTCGACGGAGCCTACGAGCAGTACTTC
TRBJ1-1 TRBV2 . . CAGLPSPGTEAFF TGTGCCGGCCTACCAAGTCCGGGCACTGAAGCTTTCTTT
TRBJ2-7 TRBV11-2 . . CASSLPPITSLEDYEQYF TGTGCCAGCAGCTTACCTCCTATAACCAGTCTAGAAGACTACGAGCAGTACTTC
TRBJ1-5 TRBV30 . . CAWSMLVAGNQPQHF TGTGCCTGGAGCATGTTAGTAGCGGGCAATCAGCCCCAGCATTTT
TRBJ2-3 TRBV7-9 . . CASSSGTSTDTQYF TGTGCCAGCAGCTCCGGGACTAGCACAGATACGCAGTATTTT
TRBJ2-1 TRBV28 TRBD2 . CASLGTSGRGSYNEQFF TGTGCCAGCCTCGGGACTAGCGGGAGGGGGTCCTACAATGAGCAGTTCTTC
TRBJ2-1 TRBV28 . . CASSFGGYNEQFF TGTGCCAGCAGTTTCGGCGGATACAATGAGCAGTTCTTC
TRBJ2-3 TRBV11-2 . . CATYDRNTDTQYF TGTGCCACCTACGACAGAAACACAGATACGCAGTATTTT
TRBJ1-2 TRBV19 TRBD1 . CASSISPGQGNYGYTF TGTGCCAGTAGTATTTCGCCGGGACAGGGAAACTATGGCTACACCTTC
TRBJ2-3 TRBV25-1 . . CASSESKDTQYF TGTGCCAGCAGTGAATCCAAAGATACGCAGTATTTT
TRBJ2-1 TRBV11-3 . . CASSLDWGGSEQFF TGTGCCAGCAGCTTAGACTGGGGGGGCAGTGAGCAGTTCTTC
TRBJ2-1 TRBV5-1 TRBD2 . CASSLGGSSYNEQFF TGCGCCAGCAGCTTGGGCGGGAGCTCCTACAATGAGCAGTTCTTC
TRBJ1-5 TRBV28 TRBD1 few CASSSPGTGQSNQPQHF TGTGCCAGCAGTTCCCCTGGGACAGGACAGAGCAATCAGCCCCAGCATTTT
TRBJ2-1 TRBV4-1 . . CASSQDGHNEQFF TGCGCCAGCAGCCAAGATGGCCACAATGAGCAGTTCTTC
TRBJ2-5 TRBV11-2 . . CASSQGGRRKTTQETQYF TGTGCCAGCAGCCAGGGGGGTAGGAGAAAAACCACCCAAGAGACCCAGTACTTC
TRBJ2-2 TRBV10-1 . few CASSERATGELFF TGCGCCAGCAGTGAGAGAGCCACCGGGGAGCTGTTTTTT
TRBJ2-7 TRBV6-5 TRBD1 . CASRARDRAYEQYF TGTGCCAGCAGGGCACGGGACAGGGCCTACGAGCAGTACTTC
TRBJ1-6 TRBV5-1 . . CASSQISTGANSPLHF TGCGCCAGCAGCCAAATTTCGACAGGAGCTAATTCACCCCTCCACTTT
TRBJ1-5 TRBV28 . . CASSLTVGAGDQPQHF TGTGCCAGCAGTTTAACGGTTGGGGCAGGTGATCAGCCCCAGCATTTT
TRBJ2-2 TRBV6-2/TRBV6-3 . few CASSYSTEGTGELFF TGTGCCAGCAGTTACTCGACAGAAGGCACCGGGGAGCTGTTTTTT
TRBJ1-1 TRBV2 TRBD1 . CASVQGTLIEAFF TGTGCCAGCGTACAGGGGACCTTAATTGAAGCTTTCTTT
TRBJ2-3 TRBV11-3 TRBD2 . CASSAGAGTDTQYF TGTGCCAGCTCCGCGGGAGCAGGGACAGATACGCAGTATTTT
TRBJ1-3 TRBV21-1 . . CASSKDDRPNSGNTIYF TGTGCCAGCAGCAAAGATGACAGGCCAAACTCTGGAAACACCATATATTTT
TRBJ2-1 TRBV27 . . CASSPRDGYNEQFF TGTGCCAGCAGTCCGCGGGACGGTTACAATGAGCAGTTCTTC
TRBJ1-4 TRBV5-1 . . CASSLAAAGRPNEKLFF TGCGCCAGCAGCTTGGCCGCAGCGGGAAGGCCTAATGAAAAACTGTTTTTT
TRBJ2-2 TRBV3-1/TRBV3-2 . . CASSQDYRRQTGTGELFF TGTGCCAGCAGCCAAGATTACAGGCGACAGACCGGGACCGGGGAGCTGTTTTTT
TRBJ2-3 TRBV6-2/TRBV6-3 . once CASSSLVDTQYF TGTGCCAGCAGTTCACTAGTCGATACGCAGTATTTT
TRBJ1-2 TRBV7-9 . many CASSSTDINYGYTF TGTGCCAGCAGTTCAACGGACATTAACTATGGCTACACCTTC
TRBJ2-5 TRBV10-3 TRBD2 . CTSRGSLQETQYF TGTACCTCCCGCGGGAGCCTCCAAGAGACCCAGTACTTC
TRBJ1-5 TRBV28 . . CASSFSRFDQPQHF TGTGCCAGCAGTTTTTCCAGATTTGATCAGCCCCAGCATTTT
TRBJ1-1 TRBV28 . . CASSLSQGVTEAFF TGTGCCAGCAGTTTATCTCAGGGTGTCACTGAAGCTTTCTTT
TRBJ1-5 TRBV4-3 . . CASSQESGNYQPQHF TGCGCCAGCAGCCAAGAGTCGGGGAACTATCAGCCCCAGCATTTT
TRBJ2-7 TRBV5-4 TRBD2 . CASSNSGPKSFEQYF TGTGCCAGCAGCAATAGCGGGCCTAAGAGCTTCGAGCAGTACTTC
TRBJ2-7 TRBV9 TRBD2 . CASSTSGNHEQYF TGTGCCAGCTCTACTAGCGGGAATCACGAGCAGTACTTC
TRBJ2-7 TRBV27 . . CASSYKRVGAYEQYF TGTGCCAGCAGTTATAAGCGGGTCGGGGCCTACGAGCAGTACTTC
TRBJ1-1 TRBV6-5 . . CASGREGTEAFF TGTGCCAGCGGGCGGGAGGGCACTGAAGCTTTCTTT
TRBJ1-3 TRBV7-2 TRBD1 . CASSLPGQPGNTIYF TGTGCCAGCAGCCTCCCGGGACAGCCTGGAAACACCATATATTTT
TRBJ2-2 TRBV18 TRBD1 . CASSRYKFGQGATSTGELFF TGTGCCAGCTCACGCTACAAATTTGGTCAGGGGGCCACTAGCACCGGGGAGCTGTTTTTT
TRBJ1-2 TRBV4-2 . . CASSLDGGYGYTF TGTGCCAGCAGCCTGGACGGGGGCTATGGCTACACCTTC
TRBJ1-2 TRBV10-2 TRBD1 . CASSPGQGSKGGYTF TGCGCCAGCAGCCCCGGACAGGGTAGTAAGGGTGGCTACACCTTC
TRBJ2-3 TRBV25-1 TRBD2 . CASSETSGRAGADTQYF TGTGCCAGCAGTGAAACTAGCGGGAGGGCGGGCGCAGATACGCAGTATTTT
TRBJ1-1 TRBV29-1 TRBD1 . CSVVEGRGLNTEAFF TGCAGCGTTGTTGAGGGTAGGGGGCTGAACACTGAAGCTTTCTTT
TRBJ2-3 TRBV5-6 . . CASSLSSGGPDTQYF TGTGCCAGCAGCTTGAGTTCGGGGGGCCCAGATACGCAGTATTTT
TRBJ2-5 TRBV7-8 . . CASSLALAETQYF TGTGCCAGCAGCTTAGCCTTAGCAGAGACCCAGTACTTC